Below, 21 T cell receptor beta chains from the same sample are listed, as sequenced in a study of blood T cell repertoires in COVID-19. The table came from immunoSEQ multiplex PCR; TCRdb's copy has only in-frame clones and leaves some out. The table has 400,000 or so clones, about nine tenths seen once. The sample was PBMCs or T cells enriched from blood (not recorded which). These receptors originate from a man aged 18 to 29 who had recovered from COVID-19.

This clone has more than one count but fewer than ten. This sequence joins TRBV29-1 and TRBJ2-2; TRBD1 agrees at 9 bases. Looked up from germline, CDR1 is SQVTM and CDR2 is ANQGSEA. V gave up 7 bases and J gave up 7 bases; unmatched junction bases: 10. CDR3 length: 14 residues. CDR3 nucleotides: TGCAGCGGTCGATCGGACAGGGGCCACGGGGAGCTGTTTTTT. This gives the protein CSGRSDRGHGELFF.

This chain joins TRBV3-1 (or the pseudogene TRBV3-2) and TRBJ1-2; no firm D call. Between the trimmed V and J ends, which lost 1 base and 1 base, there was a span of 7 bases. This CDR3 has 14 amino acids. Germline lookup yields CDR1 LGHDT and CDR2 YNNKEL (reference sequence). CDR3 amino acids: CASSQVAGNYGYTF. The DNA of the CDR3 is TGTGCCAGCAGCCAAGTGGCAGGTAACTATGGCTACACCTTC.

The V call is TRBV4-2, the J call TRBJ2-1, with 8 bases that match TRBD2. The CDR3 is 16 residues long. Germline CDR1 LGHNA, CDR2 YNFKEQ. V gave up 2 bases and J gave up 6 bases; unmatched junction bases: 9. The CDR3 DNA reads TGTGCCAGCAGCCAATCCGGGAGGGGGGCCATCAATGAGCAGTTCTTC. Its protein product is CASSQSGRGAINEQFF.

This chain links TRBV7-6 with TRBJ1-6; tentatively, D is TRBD1 (6 bases). CDR3 length equals 15 residues. Between the trimmed V and J ends, which lost 3 bases and 5 bases, there was a span of 11 bases. Germline CDR1 and CDR2: SGHVS and FNYEAQ. The CDR3 region has the DNA TGTGCCAGCAGCTTTCGGGACACCAATAATTCACCCCTCCACTTT. Protein product: CASSFRDTNNSPLHF.

V is TRBV15 and J is TRBJ1-1; D gene uncertain. CDR3 length: 13 residues. Germline V CDR1 and CDR2: LNHNV, YYDKDF (reference sequence). Deletions cut 0 bases from V and 11 bases from J, with 13 bases between. CDR3: CATSRDQEGRAFF. Here the CDR3 DNA reads TGTGCCACCAGCAGAGATCAAGAGGGTAGGGCTTTCTTT.

The rearrangement links TRBV27 to TRBJ1-1; D may be TRBD1 (6 bases). Germline lookup yields CDR1 MNHEY and CDR2 SMNVEV (reference sequence). CDR3 size: 15 residues. V lost 2 bases, J lost 2 bases, and 12 bases lay in between. In DNA, the CDR3 is TGTGCCAGCAGTTTAGTCAGGGGCGAAAACACTGAAGCTTTCTTT. Its translation is CASSLVRGENTEAFF.

V gene TRBV6-5 combines with J gene TRBJ1-2, with D perhaps matching TRBD1 (6 bases). The CDR3 length is 13 residues. CDR1 and CDR2 from the germline V gene are MNHEY and SVGAGI. V was clipped by 7 bases and J by 2 bases, with 11 bases between them. The CDR3 sequence: CASKLGHNYGYTF. CDR3 in DNA: TGTGCCAGCAAGTTGGGACACAACTATGGCTACACCTTC.

The V and J genes are TRBV27 and TRBJ1-1, with D hard to call. Trimming took 0 bases from V and 0 from J, leaving 5 bases between them. The germline gives CDR1 MNHEY, CDR2 SMNVEV (reference sequence). There are 14 residues in the CDR3. The CDR3 sequence: CASSLSYLNTEAFF. The CDR3 DNA follows: TGTGCCAGCAGTTTATCATACTTGAACACTGAAGCTTTCTTT.

The V gene is TRBV18, the J gene TRBJ1-3; possible D gene TRBD1, 5 bases. Between the trimmed V and J ends, which lost 1 base and 0 bases, there was a span of 13 bases. This CDR3 comprises 17 residues. Germline lookup yields CDR1 KGHSH and CDR2 LQKENI. CDR3 in DNA: TGTGCCAGCTCACCACGGGGAAGCAGGGACTCTGGAAACACCATATATTTT. Its translation: CASSPRGSRDSGNTIYF.

The CDR3 spells CASSPTVGTYEQYF. The CDR3 DNA follows: TGTGCCAGCAGCCCAACAGTGGGCACCTACGAGCAGTACTTC. The genes are TRBV7-7 and TRBJ2-7; no clear D gene. CDR1 is SSHAT, CDR2 FNYEAQ, per germline (reference sequence). This CDR3 has 14 residues. The V and J ends lost 5 bases and 2 bases respectively, with 13 bases between them.

The chain has TRBV2 and TRBJ1-4; D is uncertain. From germline, CDR1 is SNHLY and CDR2 FYNNEI. The CDR3 sequence is 15 residues long. V lost 5 bases and J 0 bases, leaving 10 bases between the germline ends. The CDR3 DNA follows: TGTGCCAGCAGTCCAGGACTTTCAACTAATGAAAAACTGTTTTTT. Translated, it gives CASSPGLSTNEKLFF.

This clone was seen only once. The V and J genes are TRBV6-5 and TRBJ1-5; tentative D call: TRBD1 (6 bases). Trimming pared 6 bases from V and 5 bases from J, leaving 17 bases between. The CDR3 length is 15 residues. The germline CDR1 and CDR2 sequences are MNHEY and SVGAGI. The CDR3 nucleotides read TGTGCCAGCAGCCGCGGGGGGGGCTGGGATCAGCCCCAGCATTTT. Its protein product is CASSRGGGWDQPQHF.

The genes are TRBV6-5 and TRBJ1-2; 11 bases align to TRBD1. Germline V gives CDR1 MNHEY, CDR2 SVGAGI. Germline trimming cut 8 bases from V and 7 bases from J; bases unmatched to any gene: 12. The length of the CDR3 is 15 residues. CDR3 sequence reads: CASWTPGTGGFGYTF. The CDR3 coding sequence is TGTGCCAGCTGGACCCCCGGGACAGGGGGTTTTGGCTACACCTTC.

The V and J genes are TRBV28 and TRBJ2-3; the D gene is possibly TRBD2 (6 bases). Germline assignment: CDR1 MDHEN and CDR2 SYDVKM. V lost 8 bases, J lost 4 bases, and 13 bases lay in between. The CDR3 has 13 residues. CDR3 protein: CASSPTSPDTQYF. CDR3 nucleotide sequence: TGTGCCAGCTCTCCAACTAGCCCAGATACGCAGTATTTT.

V gene TRBV18 combines with J gene TRBJ2-5; no firm D call. Trimming took off 1 base at V and 3 bases at J, with 6 bases between the two ends. The V gene's germline CDR1 is KGHSH and CDR2 LQKENI. This CDR3 has 13 residues. The CDR3 coding sequence is TGTGCCAGCTCACCACGTTCCGAAGAGACCCAGTACTTC. Translated, it gives CASSPRSEETQYF.

This chain connects TRBV24-1 to TRBJ2-2, with D possibly TRBD2 on 6 matching bases. V lost 1 base and J lost 1, with 9 bases in between. Germline CDR1 KGHDR, CDR2 SFDVKD. The CDR3 runs to 16 residues. CDR3 sequence (DNA): TGTGCCACCAGTGATTTTTCCGGGAGGAACACCGGGGAGCTGTTTTTT. Translating it yields CATSDFSGRNTGELFF.

The chain carries TRBV7-3 and TRBJ1-1, with 7 bases aligning to TRBD1. The germline V gene has CDR1 SGHTA and CDR2 FQGTGA. This CDR3 region has 13 residues. With V trimmed by 5 bases and J by 8 bases, 8 bases remained unmatched. The CDR3 reads CASSPQGGAEAFF. In nucleotides, the CDR3 is TGTGCCAGCAGCCCCCAGGGGGGCGCGGAAGCTTTCTTT. The entire variable domain, with the rest obtained from reference TRBV7-3 and TRBJ1-1, is as follows: GAGVSQTPSNKVTEKGKYVELRCDPISGHTALYWYRQSLGQGPEFLIYFQGTGAADDSGLPNDRFFAVRPEGSVSTLKIQRTERGDSAVYLCASSPQGGAEAFFGQGTRLTVV.

The chain recombines TRBV6-1 with TRBJ1-5; D is unresolved. V was clipped by 1 base and J by 0 bases, with 7 bases between them. The CDR3 is 15 amino acids. Germline CDR1 is MNHNS and CDR2 is SASEGT. The CDR3 sequence is CASSEEGVSNQPQHF. In DNA form, the CDR3 reads TGTGCCAGCAGTGAAGAGGGAGTTAGCAATCAGCCCCAGCATTTT.

V and J are TRBV6-1 and TRBJ1-5; D may be TRBD1 (5 bases). V was trimmed by 3 bases and J by 2 bases, leaving 14 bases between them. From germline, CDR1 is MNHNS and CDR2 SASEGT. CDR3 size: 16 residues. CDR3 sequence reads: CASSDFRVEGNQPQHF. The CDR3 coding sequence is TGTGCCAGCAGTGATTTCAGGGTCGAGGGCAATCAGCCCCAGCATTTT.

The chain couples TRBV7-6 to TRBJ1-4; a possible D gene is TRBD1 (6 bases). Germline V gene data show CDR1 as SGHVS and CDR2 as FNYEAQ. CDR3 length: 15 amino acids. Trimming shortened V by 5 bases and J by 4 bases, and 14 bases separated the two germline ends. Written as DNA, the CDR3 is TGTGCCAGCAGCCCTACCCCAGGGGTTAATGAAAAACTGTTTTTT. It codes for CASSPTPGVNEKLFF.

The V call is TRBV12-3 or TRBV12-4, the J call TRBJ1-2, with 7 bases fitting TRBD1. The ends lost 7 bases at V and 5 bases at J; junction bases unmatched: 4. The CDR3 is 12 residues long. The CDR3 nucleotides are TGTGCCAGCACCCTACAGGGGTATGGCTACACCTTC. Its protein product is CASTLQGYGYTF.